This TCR beta chain was sequenced during a study of T-cell memory formation after mild COVID-19. The study, taken as a whole, reports: Clones shrinking between day 15 and 85 showed a balanced CD4/CD8 split, and those that grew later tilted toward CD4+.

Germline V gene sequence: CDR1 SGHTA, CDR2 FQGNSA. Unmatched junction bases numbered 11, after V lost 8 bases and J lost 7 bases. This CDR3 comprises 14 residues. TCRdb re-called the 5' RACE reads through MiXCR, storing one row per CDR3 protein. The repertoire has about 200,000 distinct CDR3 sequences, 16% of them found once; the top ten carry 2% to 2.5%. This clonotype has at least ten counts. What it binds is unknown. Specimen: PBMCs or a T cell subset sorted from them (not recorded which). The chain employs TRBV7-2 and TRBJ2-7, with TRBD2 matching over 10 bases. This TCR derives from an adult woman who had mild COVID-19 (a few samples of this study predate the infection). Cell type and time point are not known. As DNA, the CDR3 is TGTGCCAGCCGTCCCCCAGCGGGAGGGAGGGAGCAGTACTTC. Encoded protein: CASRPPAGGREQYF.